This T cell receptor beta chain was recorded in a study of tumor-infiltrating lymphocytes in localized non-small cell lung cancer. Repertoires were generated with immunoSEQ multiplex PCR, while TCRdb's copy carries only in-frame clones and drops some. The repertoire holds approximately 12,000 clones, with 79% as singletons. Sequencing used lung tumor tissue. This receptor was identified in a human donor with non-small cell lung cancer.

CDR3 coding DNA: TGCAGCGTTGGAAGGGGCGCACGGTCCTACGAGCAGTACTTC. Translated, it gives CSVGRGARSYEQYF. The chain has TRBV29-1 and TRBJ2-7; D might be TRBD1 (5 bases). The V end was cut by 4 bases, the J end by 1 base, with 14 bases between. CDR1 SQVTM and CDR2 ANQGSEA come from the germline V gene. The CDR3 is 14 amino acids.